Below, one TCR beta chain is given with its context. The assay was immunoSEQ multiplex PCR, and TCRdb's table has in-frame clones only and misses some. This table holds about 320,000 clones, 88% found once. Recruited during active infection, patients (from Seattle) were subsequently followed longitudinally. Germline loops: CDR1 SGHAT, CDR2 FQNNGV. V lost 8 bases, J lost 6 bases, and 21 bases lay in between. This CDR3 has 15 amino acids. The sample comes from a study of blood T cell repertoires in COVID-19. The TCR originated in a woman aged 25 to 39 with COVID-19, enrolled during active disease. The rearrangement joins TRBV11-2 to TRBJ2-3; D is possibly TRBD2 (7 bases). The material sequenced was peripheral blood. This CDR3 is CASYRGGGTIDTQYF. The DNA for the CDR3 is TGTGCCAGCTACCGTGGGGGGGGCACAATTGATACGCAGTATTTT.